These 16 T cell receptor beta chains share one sample of origin, sequenced in a study of CD8+CD57+ T cells in acquired aplastic anemia. TCR beta VDJ and CDR3 were profiled, and genomic DNA was the template. TCRdb re-analysed the reads in MiXCR, keeping a single row per CDR3 protein. The sample records about 270,000 distinct CDR3 sequences, about 56% being singletons. Sequencing was carried out using sorted CD4+, CD8+, or CD8+CD57+ T cells (not recorded which) from PBMCs. These receptors came from a human donor with severe aplastic anemia or a healthy control (not recorded which).

This clonotype has only a few counts. The chain combines TRBV19 with TRBJ2-5, with 10 bases identical to TRBD2. The length of the CDR3 is 17 residues. CDR1 is LNHDA and CDR2 is SQIVND in the germline V gene (reference sequence). V gave up 4 bases and J gave up 3 bases; unmatched junction bases: 11. The CDR3 loop is CASSNRFPSGREETQYF. The CDR3 DNA reads as TGTGCCAGTAGTAACCGCTTCCCGAGCGGGAGGGAAGAGACCCAGTACTTC.

This clonotype was recorded many times. The chain combines TRBV19 with TRBJ1-3; TRBD1 matches 8 bases. The germline V gene has CDR1 LNHDA and CDR2 SQIVND (reference sequence). The CDR3 covers 18 residues. V trimming: 4 bases; J trimming: 0 bases; junction bases outside the gene matches: 11. The CDR3 here is CASSSSGGAYPSGNTIYF. In DNA, the CDR3 is TGTGCCAGTAGTAGCTCAGGGGGCGCATACCCCTCTGGAAACACCATATATTTT.

This sequence joins TRBV5-1 and TRBJ1-2; D may be TRBD1 (5 bases). The CDR3 runs to 14 residues. Germline loops: CDR1 SGHRS, CDR2 YFSETQ. V was clipped by 0 bases and J by 8 bases, with 14 bases between them. The CDR3 spells CASSLVIGQVGYTF. The CDR3 DNA is TGCGCCAGCAGCTTGGTTATTGGACAAGTGGGCTACACCTTC.

Ten or more counts support this clonotype. The rearrangement joins TRBV7-2 to TRBJ2-3; D possibly uses TRBD1 or TRBD2 (5 bases each). The V end lost 6 bases, the J end lost 3 bases, and 22 bases lay between the germline ends. Germline CDR1 reads SGHTA; CDR2 reads FQGNSA. The CDR3 covers 17 residues. This CDR3 is CASRSLGGRGLTDTQYF. The CDR3 DNA reads TGTGCCAGCAGATCCTTGGGTGGACGGGGCCTTACAGATACGCAGTATTTT. The full variable domain, with the rest looked up from reference TRBV7-2 and TRBJ2-3, is GAGVSQSPSNKVTEKGKDVELRCDPISGHTALYWYRQSLGQGLEFLIYFQGNSAPDKSGLPSDRFSAERTGGSVSTLTIQRTQQEDSAVYLCASRSLGGRGLTDTQYFGPGTRLTVL.

V usage is TRBV20-1 and J usage is TRBJ1-1, with TRBD1 identical over 9 bases. This CDR3 is built from 13 residues. Germline assignment: CDR1 DFQATT and CDR2 SNEGSKA (reference sequence). The junction had 6 bases not matched to a gene; V was cut back by 4 bases and J by 6 bases. Here the CDR3 DNA reads TGCAGTGCTACCCGGGACAGGGACGCTGAAGCTTTCTTT. Translation: CSATRDRDAEAFF.

The chain combines TRBV7-9 with TRBJ2-2; the D is unclear. The CDR3 is 14 amino acids. The V end lost 11 bases, the J end lost 1 base, and 14 bases lay between the germline ends. Germline CDR1 reads SEHNR; CDR2 reads FQNEAQ (reference sequence). CDR3: CAFGRNQNTGELFF. Here the CDR3 DNA reads TGTGCCTTCGGCCGAAATCAGAACACCGGGGAGCTGTTTTTT.

This clonotype was detected ten times or more. The chain carries TRBV12-3 or TRBV12-4 and TRBJ1-2; D gene uncertain. The CDR3 sequence is 13 residues long. Trimming took off 8 bases at V and 5 bases at J, with 15 bases between the two ends. The CDR3 nucleotides read TGTGCCAGCGGGGATGGGCTACTGTATGGCTACACCTTC. Translating it yields CASGDGLLYGYTF.

The rearrangement joins TRBV20-1 to TRBJ1-1; 7 bases agree with TRBD1. V was clipped by 5 bases and J by 7 bases; unmatched bases: 10. CDR1 and CDR2 from the germline V gene are DFQATT and SNEGSKA (reference sequence). The CDR3 totals 13 residues. The chain's CDR3 is CSAPPGQYNEAFF. The CDR3 DNA sequence: TGCAGTGCTCCCCCGGGACAGTATAATGAAGCTTTCTTT.

Many counts were recorded for this clonotype. The CDR3 nucleotides are TGTGCCAGCAGTCGACCCCAGGGGCCCGACGGGAATTCACCCCTCCACTTT. Protein sequence: CASSRPQGPDGNSPLHF. This chain connects TRBV6-6 to TRBJ1-6, with D tentatively TRBD1 (6 bases). Germline CDR1 and CDR2: MNHNY and SVGAGI (reference sequence). The CDR3 runs 17 residues. Trimming stripped 5 bases from V and 7 bases from J, with 21 bases between.

There are many counts of this clonotype. The gene calls are TRBV7-8 and TRBJ2-7; D is undetermined. This CDR3 is built from 14 residues. CDR1 is SGHVS and CDR2 is FQNEAQ in the germline V gene. Between the trimmed V and J ends, which lost 2 bases and 0 bases, there was a span of 8 bases. The DNA for the CDR3 is TGTGCCAGCAGCTTAATGGGCTTCTCCTACGAGCAGTACTTC. Amino acids: CASSLMGFSYEQYF.

This chain connects TRBV20-1 to TRBJ1-4; maybe TRBD1 (5 bases). The CDR3 is made up of 13 amino acids. Germline loops: CDR1 DFQATT, CDR2 SNEGSKA (reference sequence). V lost 6 bases and J 0 bases, leaving 8 bases between the germline ends. DNA of the CDR3: TGCAGTGCCACAGGAGCAACTAATGAAAAACTGTTTTTT. It translates to CSATGATNEKLFF.

The V and J genes are TRBV11-2 and TRBJ2-7, with D uncertain. CDR3 length: 14 amino acids. Trimming removed 5 bases at V and 6 bases at J, with 17 bases between. Germline-derived CDR1 and CDR2 are SGHAT and FQNNGV. CDR3 DNA: TGTGCCAGCAGCGCCGCACGTTCCTCGGGCGAGCAGTACTTC. Its translation is CASSAARSSGEQYF. Drawing the rest from reference TRBV11-2 and TRBJ2-7, the complete variable domain is EAGVAQSPRYKIIEKRQSVAFWCNPISGHATLYWYQQILGQGPKLLIQFQNNGVVDDSQLPKDRFSAERLKGVDSTLKIQPAKLEDSAVYLCASSAARSSGEQYFGPGTRLTVT.

This clonotype was picked up many times. This chain links TRBV2 with TRBJ1-2; D unresolved. The CDR3 spans 15 residues. Per the germline V gene, CDR1 is SNHLY and CDR2 is FYNNEI. V lost 3 bases, J lost 0 bases, and 11 bases lay in between. The CDR3 is CASSDSATTNYGYTF. CDR3 DNA sequence: TGTGCCAGCAGTGATTCTGCGACAACTAACTATGGCTACACCTTC.

This clonotype was seen only a few times. This chain joins TRBV7-2 and TRBJ1-2, with 12 bases that match TRBD1. Germline loops: CDR1 SGHTA, CDR2 FQGNSA. The CDR3 is 16 amino acids. Unmatched junction bases numbered 10, after V lost 5 bases and J lost 6 bases. The CDR3 spells CASSIRKGQGADGYTF. CDR3 in DNA: TGTGCCAGCAGCATCCGGAAGGGACAGGGGGCGGATGGCTACACCTTC.

The chain employs TRBV12-3 or TRBV12-4 and TRBJ1-2; TRBD1 matches 9 bases. Trimming removed 5 bases from V and 10 bases from J; junction bases left unmatched: 8. This CDR3 spans 13 amino acids. CDR3 in amino acids: CASSDPGQGDYTF. The CDR3 DNA sequence: TGTGCCAGCAGTGACCCGGGACAGGGTGACTACACCTTC.

Remarks on this clonotype: A single base separates this from a much larger clone, so it may be a read error. The genes are TRBV6-5 and TRBJ1-2; 7 bases line up with TRBD1. The ends lost 2 bases at V and 9 bases at J; junction bases unmatched: 21. Per the germline V gene, CDR1 is MNHEY and CDR2 is SVGAGI. The CDR3 is 18 amino acids. CDR3: CASSYGLLFTETGRRYTF. In nucleotides, the CDR3 is TGTGCCAGCAGTTACGGCCTCCTCTTCACCGAGACAGGGAGGCGCTACACCTTC.